A selection of T cell receptor beta chains follows, all from one sample in a study of T cells after yellow fever vaccination. TCRdb called the 5' RACE reads again in MiXCR, with one record for every CDR3 protein. The sample contains some 250,000 distinct CDR3 sequences, 3.6% of which appear only once. Specimen: PBMCs, collected 15 days after the yellow fever booster vaccination. These receptors were taken from a man aged 18 to 30 who received the YFV17D yellow fever vaccine. Both conserved end residues are part of each CDR3. Each record gives: clone size, V gene, J gene, CDR3 protein. The size entry is marked missing in some rows and otherwise reads once, few, many or a size class.

clone_size: many; v_call: TRBV12-3/TRBV12-4; j_call: TRBJ2-5; cdr3_aa: CASSLELGDRETQYF
clone_size: many; v_call: TRBV4-3; j_call: TRBJ1-1; cdr3_aa: CASSQVGGETEAFF
clone_size: NA; v_call: TRBV6-6; j_call: TRBJ2-2; cdr3_aa: CASTPTGTAGELFF
clone_size: many; v_call: TRBV14; j_call: TRBJ1-6; cdr3_aa: CASSQGRDNSPLHF
clone_size: many; v_call: TRBV5-1; j_call: TRBJ2-1; cdr3_aa: CASSSYRGSYNEQFF
clone_size: many; v_call: TRBV20-1; j_call: TRBJ2-3; cdr3_aa: CSASSPAGASTDTQYF
clone_size: many; v_call: TRBV7-9; j_call: TRBJ2-3; cdr3_aa: CASRLAGGRGDTQYF
clone_size: many; v_call: TRBV20-1; j_call: TRBJ1-6; cdr3_aa: CSARGRGLGSPLHF
clone_size: many; v_call: TRBV5-1; j_call: TRBJ1-1; cdr3_aa: CASSFLQGSTEAFF
clone_size: many; v_call: TRBV20-1; j_call: TRBJ2-7; cdr3_aa: CSATDRLIYEQYF
clone_size: many; v_call: TRBV7-8; j_call: TRBJ2-5; cdr3_aa: CASSSFSAQETQYF
clone_size: many; v_call: TRBV5-4; j_call: TRBJ2-3; cdr3_aa: CASSRSTDTQYF
clone_size: many; v_call: TRBV5-1; j_call: TRBJ2-5; cdr3_aa: CASSLGPAGNQETQYF
clone_size: many; v_call: TRBV6-2/TRBV6-3; j_call: TRBJ2-2; cdr3_aa: CASSRQGTDTGELFF
clone_size: many; v_call: TRBV7-2; j_call: TRBJ1-1; cdr3_aa: CASSQRWENTEAFF
clone_size: many; v_call: TRBV15; j_call: TRBJ2-1; cdr3_aa: CATSPGTSGDNEQFF